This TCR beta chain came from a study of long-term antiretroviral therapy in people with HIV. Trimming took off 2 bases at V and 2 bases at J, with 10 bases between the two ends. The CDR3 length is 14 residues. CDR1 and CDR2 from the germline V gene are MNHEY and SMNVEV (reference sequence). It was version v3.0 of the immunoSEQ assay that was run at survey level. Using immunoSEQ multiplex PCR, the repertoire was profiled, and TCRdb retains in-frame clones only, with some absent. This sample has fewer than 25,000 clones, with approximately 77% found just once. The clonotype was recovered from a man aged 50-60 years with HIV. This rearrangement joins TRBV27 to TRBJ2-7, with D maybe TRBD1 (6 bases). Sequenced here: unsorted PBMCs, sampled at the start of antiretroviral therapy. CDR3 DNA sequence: TGTGCCAGCAGTTTAGCACAGGGACCCTACGAGCAGTACTTC. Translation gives CASSLAQGPYEQYF.